The 26 T cell receptor beta chains listed next were all sequenced from one sample in a study of identical twins (dated by TCRdb to about 2016). Library preparation used 5' RACE. Sequenced on an Illumina HiSeq 2000. Starting from the raw public reads, TCRdb applied fastp trimming at Q25, assembled clones with MiXCR and retained in-frame beta chains. Rows are unified per CDR3 protein, each entry keeping the most common DNA and genes. The table for this sample lists under 450,000 distinct CDR3 sequences; about 18% of them were counted only once. Approximately 12% of the sample goes to the ten largest clones. What was sequenced was naive T cells sorted from blood. Per the publication, the cell subset or site label means: cells isolated with a human naive T-cell isolation kit. These receptors were collected from a middle-aged man in good health.

The genes are TRBV20-1 and TRBJ2-3; 7 nucleotides agree with TRBD2. V was clipped by 3 bases and J by 0 bases; unmatched bases: 6. Germline V lookup: CDR1 DFQATT, CDR2 SNEGSKA (reference sequence). The length of the CDR3 is 15 residues. The CDR3 protein is CSASGVSGSTDTQYF. The CDR3 DNA reads as TGCAGTGCTAGTGGGGTTAGCGGGAGCACAGATACGCAGTATTTT.

The chain is built from TRBV5-1 and TRBJ1-6; a weak D match, TRBD1 (6 bases). Germline values: CDR1 SGHRS, CDR2 YFSETQ. This CDR3 contains 14 residues. Deletions cut 0 bases from V and 11 bases from J, with 12 bases between. This CDR3 is CASSLVDSQTPLHF. CDR3 sequence (DNA): TGCGCCAGCAGCTTGGTGGACAGTCAAACACCCCTCCACTTT.

CDR3 amino acids: CAQLKSETNTGELFF. CDR3 nucleotides: TGTGCCCAACTTAAGTCAGAGACGAACACCGGGGAGCTGTTTTTT. The rearrangement joins TRBV7-9 to TRBJ2-2; unclear D gene. The germline CDR1 and CDR2 sequences are SEHNR and FQNEAQ (reference sequence). Trimming removed 11 bases at V and 0 bases at J, with 16 bases between. The CDR3 totals 15 residues. Together with reference TRBV7-9 and TRBJ2-2, the CDR3 gives the full variable domain: DTGVSQNPRHKITKRGQNVTFRCDPISEHNRLYWYRQTLGQGPEFLTYFQNEAQLEKSRLLSDRFSAERPKGSFSTLEIQRTEQGDSAMYLCAQLKSETNTGELFFGEGSRLTVL.

The chain recombines TRBV12-3 or TRBV12-4 with TRBJ1-5; 7 bases match TRBD1. V shed 3 bases and J 0 bases; nucleotides not matched to a gene: 5. The CDR3 spans 16 residues. The CDR3 sequence: CASSLGQRYSNQPQHF. CDR3 DNA sequence: TGTGCCAGCAGTTTGGGACAGAGATATAGCAATCAGCCCCAGCATTTT.

This clonotype occurred a few times. Germline is not matched at one junction end, which may reflect a read error. The chain combines TRBV5-1 with TRBJ1-4, with D perhaps matching TRBD1 (6 bases). The CDR3 runs to 13 residues. The germline CDR1 and CDR2 sequences are SGHRS and YFSETQ. The CDR3: CASGLQEGGKAVF. CDR3 DNA sequence: TGCGCCAGCGGATTACAAGAGGGGGGAAAGGCCGTCTTT.

The CDR3 loop reads CASSYGSAYEQYF. The DNA for the CDR3 is TGTGCCAGCAGTTACGGGAGCGCTTACGAGCAGTACTTC. The rearrangement joins TRBV27 to TRBJ2-7, with TRBD2 as a possible D gene (6 bases). Trimming cost V 4 bases and J 4 bases, with 11 bases left between them. The CDR3 length is 13 residues. CDR1 is MNHEY, CDR2 SMNVEV, per germline (reference sequence).

This clonotype was picked up a small number of times. The chain uses TRBV7-6 and TRBJ2-7; TRBD1 or TRBD2 may be the D gene (5 bases each). The CDR3 spans 14 residues. Germline values: CDR1 SGHVS, CDR2 FNYEAQ. The V end was cut by 2 bases, the J end by 4 bases, with 12 bases between. In nucleotides, the CDR3 is TGTGCCAGCAGCTTAATGGGGGTAGTGTACGAGCAGTACTTC. It translates to CASSLMGVVYEQYF.

This clonotype was picked up a small number of times. The CDR3 nucleotides read TGTGCCAGCAGCAAAATCAGACGGGCTGAAGCTTTCTTT. Translating gives CASSKIRRAEAFF. The chain joins TRBV12-3 or TRBV12-4 to TRBJ1-1; D is undetermined. V gave up 6 bases and J gave up 6 bases, with 14 bases separating them. The CDR3 runs 13 residues.

This clonotype was recorded many times. The chain combines TRBV3-1 with TRBJ2-4, with TRBD2 matching 14 bases. Unmatched junction bases numbered 9, after V lost 2 bases and J lost 0 bases. The CDR3 extends over 20 amino acids. The germline CDR1 and CDR2 sequences are LGHDT and YNNKEL (reference sequence). The CDR3 coding sequence is TGTGCCAGCAGCCAAAATTCCGGGACTAGCGGGAGACTAGCCAAAAACATTCAGTACTTC. It encodes CASSQNSGTSGRLAKNIQYF.

Only a few counts were recorded for this clonotype. The CDR3 bases are TGTGCCAGCAGCGTTACTATACGACCGGCGGCAGATACGCAGTATTTT. Its translation: CASSVTIRPAADTQYF. The V and J genes are TRBV7-9 and TRBJ2-3; D unresolved. Germline V gene lookup returns CDR1 SEHNR and CDR2 FQNEAQ (reference sequence). The CDR3 loop spans 16 amino acids. V lost 5 bases to trimming and J lost 4 bases, with 19 bases between them.

This clonotype appeared a few times. The chain couples TRBV5-1 to TRBJ1-5, with TRBD1 as a possible D gene (6 bases). Trimming removed 0 bases at V and 6 bases at J, with 13 bases between. CDR1 SGHRS and CDR2 YFSETQ come from the germline V gene. The CDR3 extends over 15 amino acids. The CDR3 coding sequence is TGCGCCAGCAGCTTGGTGGCAGGGGATCCTCAGCCCCAGCATTTT. Protein product: CASSLVAGDPQPQHF.

Many counts were recorded for this clonotype. This chain uses TRBV29-1 with TRBJ2-3, with TRBD1 matching 8 bases. The germline V gene encodes CDR1 SQVTM and CDR2 ANQGSEA. V dropped 7 bases and J dropped 11; count of bases not matched to a gene: 8. The CDR3 contains 11 residues. The CDR3 DNA reads TGCAGCGGCGACCGGGACAGGCTGCAGTATTTT. Its protein product is CSGDRDRLQYF.

This clonotype was counted at least ten times. The chain couples TRBV6-2 or TRBV6-3 to TRBJ1-1, with a weak D call TRBD1 (5 bases). V was shortened by 7 bases and J by 5 bases, with 20 bases between the two germline ends. The CDR3 is made up of 15 amino acids. Germline values: CDR1 MNHEY, CDR2 SVGEGT. The CDR3: CASIKNLGGRTEAFF. The CDR3 DNA sequence: TGTGCCAGCATTAAGAACCTCGGGGGGAGGACTGAAGCTTTCTTT.

This clonotype showed up just a few times. The chain joins TRBV29-1 to TRBJ2-1, with 15 nucleotides matching TRBD2. Germline-derived CDR1 and CDR2 are SQVTM and ANQGSEA. J lost 6 bases, V lost 0 bases, and 12 bases had no gene match. The CDR3 runs to 19 residues. CDR3 nucleotide sequence: TGCAGCGTTGAAGATCTACCCCGGACTAGCGGGGGGGCCAGCAATGAGCAGTTCTTC. It specifies CSVEDLPRTSGGASNEQFF.

This clonotype came up many times. J is TRBJ1-3 and V is TRBV10-3; no reliable D call. Germline CDR1 is ENHRY and CDR2 is SYGVKD. The V end lost 10 bases, the J end lost 0 bases, and 7 bases lay between the germline ends. The CDR3 spans 12 residues. In DNA, the CDR3 is TGTGCCACTGAAAACTCTGGAAACACCATATATTTT. This gives the protein CATENSGNTIYF.

This clonotype was recorded a few times. The chain uses TRBV10-2 and TRBJ2-4; 8 nucleotides line up with TRBD1. Germline V gene sequence: CDR1 WSHSY, CDR2 SAAADI. The CDR3 totals 15 residues. With V trimmed by 3 bases and J by 0 bases, 1 base remained unmatched. The CDR3 DNA reads as TGCGCCAGCAGTGACAGGGGGCCAGCCAAAAACATTCAGTACTTC. Translating it yields CASSDRGPAKNIQYF.

This clonotype occurred a few times. V and J are TRBV2 and TRBJ2-7, with unresolved D. The CDR3 runs 13 residues. CDR1 and CDR2 from the germline V gene are SNHLY and FYNNEI. Trimming cost V 4 bases and J 5 bases, with 12 bases left between them. CDR3: CASSALWRNEQYF. CDR3 DNA sequence: TGTGCCAGCAGTGCCCTCTGGAGAAACGAGCAGTACTTC.

The rearrangement uses TRBV5-1 and TRBJ2-7; D is undetermined. This CDR3 region has 13 residues. V shed 4 bases and J shed 0 bases, with 8 bases lying between them. Germline loops: CDR1 SGHRS, CDR2 YFSETQ. CDR3 in amino acids: CASSIETSYEQYF. The CDR3 DNA is TGCGCCAGCAGCATCGAGACCTCCTACGAGCAGTACTTC.

This clonotype was observed a handful of times. The rearrangement links TRBV20-1 to TRBJ2-1; a weak D match, TRBD2 (6 bases). The CDR3 runs 14 residues. Germline CDR1 DFQATT, CDR2 SNEGSKA (reference sequence). V was cut by 3 bases and J by 7 bases, with 16 bases left in between. CDR3 loop: CSARIGRLRNEQFF. For the CDR3, the DNA is TGCAGTGCTAGGATAGGGAGGCTCCGGAATGAGCAGTTCTTC.

The table lists this clonotype with many counts. J is TRBJ2-5 and V is TRBV5-8, with 8 positions matching TRBD1. Trimming at V came to 4 bases and at J to 3 bases, leaving 5 bases not matched to a gene. The germline V gene encodes CDR1 SGHTS and CDR2 YDEGEE. The length of the CDR3 is 14 residues. CDR3 loop: CASSKTGVEETQYF. The DNA for the CDR3 is TGTGCCAGCAGCAAGACAGGGGTGGAAGAGACCCAGTACTTC.

This clonotype came up many times. The chain's CDR3 is CASSPDGSSNSPLHF. For the CDR3, the DNA is TGCGCCAGCAGCCCGGACGGGTCAAGTAATTCACCCCTCCACTTT. The V and J genes are TRBV5-1 and TRBJ1-6; no clear D. Germline-derived CDR1 and CDR2 are SGHRS and YFSETQ. The CDR3 is 15 residues long. The V end was cut by 4 bases, the J end by 6 bases, with 14 bases between.

V usage is TRBV6-6 and J usage is TRBJ2-3; D uncertain. The CDR3 loop spans 13 amino acids. V was clipped by 7 bases and J by 2 bases, with 10 bases between them. Germline-derived CDR1 and CDR2 are MNHNY and SVGAGI (reference sequence). CDR3 amino acids: CASKPAVTDTQYF. The CDR3 DNA reads TGTGCCAGCAAACCGGCCGTCACAGATACGCAGTATTTT.

The chain joins TRBV28 to TRBJ2-5; D remains ambiguous. Germline V gene data show CDR1 as MDHEN and CDR2 as SYDVKM. The CDR3 contains 15 residues. The V end was cut by 4 bases, the J end by 2 bases, with 14 bases between. The CDR3, as DNA: TGTGCCAGCAGTTCCCCCGACACGGTTCAAGAGACCCAGTACTTC. It codes for CASSSPDTVQETQYF. Looking up the rest from reference TRBV28 and TRBJ2-5 gives the full variable domain: DVKVTQSSRYLVKRTGEKVFLECVQDMDHENMFWYRQDPGLGLRLIYFSYDVKMKEKGDIPEGYSVSREKKERFSLILESASTNQTSMYLCASSSPDTVQETQYFGPGTRLLVL.

This clonotype was picked up many times. This rearrangement joins TRBV14 to TRBJ2-3; 7 positions match TRBD1. Germline-derived CDR1 and CDR2 are SGHDN and FVKESK. The CDR3 extends over 15 amino acids. Trimming at V came to 2 bases and at J to 3 bases, leaving 5 bases not matched to a gene. CDR3 bases: TGTGCCAGCAGCCAATTGACAGGGAAGACAGATACGCAGTATTTT. Protein sequence: CASSQLTGKTDTQYF. The variable domain in full, with the rest retrieved from reference TRBV14 and TRBJ2-3, is EAGVTQFPSHSVIEKGQTVTLRCDPISGHDNLYWYRRVMGKEIKFLLHFVKESKQDESGMPNNRFLAERTGGTYSTLKVQPAELEDSGVYFCASSQLTGKTDTQYFGPGTRLTVL.

This clonotype was observed a handful of times. This chain connects TRBV5-6 to TRBJ2-5; possible D gene TRBD1, 6 bases. V was shortened by 4 bases and J by 2 bases, with 12 bases between the two germline ends. Looked up from germline, CDR1 is SGHDT and CDR2 is YYEEEE. The CDR3 has 14 amino acids. CDR3: CASSTQGMQETQYF. CDR3 in DNA: TGTGCCAGCAGCACGCAGGGGATGCAAGAGACCCAGTACTTC. The full variable domain, in which reference TRBV5-6 and TRBJ2-5 provide the parts outside the CDR3, is DAGVTQSPTHLIKTRGQQVTLRCSPKSGHDTVSWYQQALGQGPQFIFQYYEEEERQRGNFPDRFSGHQFPNYSSELNVNALLLGDSALYLCASSTQGMQETQYFGPGTRLLVL.

The table lists this clonotype with many counts. V usage is TRBV5-1 and J usage is TRBJ2-5; either TRBD1 or TRBD2 may fit D (6 bases each). The CDR3 runs 14 residues. With 3 bases removed from V and 1 base from J, the gap between germline ends came to 10 bases. Looked up from germline, CDR1 is SGHRS and CDR2 is YFSETQ. In DNA form, the CDR3 reads TGCGCCAGCAGCTGGCGGGACACCCAAGAGACCCAGTACTTC. Encoded protein: CASSWRDTQETQYF.